This TCR beta chain was retrieved from a study of blood T cells in healthy people across ages. The V gene lost 0 bases and the J gene lost 11 bases, with 17 bases spanning the gap. The CDR3 is 15 amino acids. Germline CDR1 LGHDT, CDR2 YNNKEL (reference sequence). The table lists this clonotype with a few counts. A second roughly 6 to 11 cycle PCR used barcoded and J-beta primers. Using its own MiXCR run on the 5' RACE reads, TCRdb lists one record per CDR3 protein. The repertoire holds some 920,000 distinct CDR3 sequences, with around 54% as singletons. The source of this sequence is an older woman in good health. Sequenced input: blood. The rearrangement joins TRBV3-1 to TRBJ2-4, with D possibly matching TRBD2 (6 bases). In DNA form, the CDR3 reads TGTGCCAGCAGCCAAGATTTGCCTAGCGTGAGCGTTCAGTACTTC. It is translated as CASSQDLPSVSVQYF.